These 6 T cell receptor beta chains originate from one sample sequenced in a study of response to subunit inactivated influenza vaccine. TCRdb ran MiXCR on the RT-PCR reads and lists one entry per CDR3 protein. The sample lists roughly 160,000 distinct CDR3 sequences, roughly 10% seen once, with roughly 36% in the top ten. The specimen comprised CD8+ T cells sorted from PBMCs, sampled around 25 months after vaccination. These receptors came from a man in his fifties or sixties who received an inactivated influenza vaccine.

In this sample, this clonotype turned up a few times. The J gene is TRBJ2-5, the V gene TRBV2, with D tentatively TRBD1 (6 bases). Germline CDR1 and CDR2: SNHLY and FYNNEI. With 5 bases removed from V and 5 bases from J, the gap between germline ends came to 18 bases. The CDR3 sequence is 15 residues long. The CDR3, as DNA: TGTGCCAGCAGTTCTCAGGGGCCCCTACGGGAGACCCAGTACTTC. Translation: CASSSQGPLRETQYF.

The rearrangement uses TRBV7-8 and TRBJ2-3; 7 bases agree with TRBD2. The CDR3 sequence is 16 residues long. V lost 7 bases and J lost 3; bases outside the gene matches: 13. Germline CDR1 and CDR2: SGHVS and FQNEAQ. The CDR3 DNA is TGTGCCAGCATCAACCCCGGGACTACCTTAACAGATACGCAGTATTTT. Amino acid sequence: CASINPGTTLTDTQYF.

This sequence joins TRBV19 and TRBJ2-1, with TRBD2 matching 9 bases. Germline V gene sequence: CDR1 LNHDA, CDR2 SQIVND (reference sequence). CDR3 length: 13 residues. The V and J ends lost 5 bases and 10 bases, in that order; junction bases with no gene match: 6. The CDR3 DNA reads as TGTGCCAGTAGTGCTATAGCGGGAGTGGAGCAGTTCTTC. Translation: CASSAIAGVEQFF.

The CDR3 DNA follows: TGTGCCAGCACCCCCCGGGGAGGGGCGGCTGAAGCTTTCTTT. It is translated as CASTPRGGAAEAFF. The chain carries TRBV6-2 or TRBV6-3 and TRBJ1-1, with D possibly TRBD1 on 5 matching bases. CDR3 size: 14 residues. V was pared by 7 bases and J by 6 bases, with 18 bases between. CDR1 and CDR2 (germline): MNHEY, SVGEGT.

The chain joins TRBV5-5 to TRBJ2-7; TRBD1 matches at 7 bases. This CDR3 comprises 14 residues. V was pared by 3 bases and J by 2 bases, with 5 bases of the junction left unmatched. Germline CDR1 and CDR2: SGHKS and YYEKEE (reference sequence). The DNA for the CDR3 is TGTGCCAGCAGCTGGACAGGAAGTGCCTACGAGCAGTACTTC. Its translation is CASSWTGSAYEQYF.

This sequence joins TRBV28 and TRBJ2-7, with D unresolved. Germline CDR1 reads MDHEN; CDR2 reads SYDVKM. V was trimmed by 6 bases and J by 0 bases, leaving 9 bases between them. This CDR3 spans 13 amino acids. The CDR3 region has the DNA TGTGCCAGCAGCCAGTCAAACTCCTACGAGCAGTACTTC. Protein sequence: CASSQSNSYEQYF.